The 14 T cell receptor beta chains listed next were all sequenced from one sample in a study of blood T cell repertoires in COVID-19. Only in-frame clones appear in the TCRdb table, and some are missing; sequencing was by immunoSEQ multiplex PCR. The repertoire holds approximately 180,000 clones, roughly 88% seen once, with around 3% in the top ten. Sequencing used peripheral blood. The receptors derive from a man between 60 and 75 years old with acute or convalescent COVID-19.

This clone was found once. The chain joins TRBV27 to TRBJ1-4, with a tentative D call TRBD1 (5 bases). Trimming left V 7 bases short and J 2 bases short, with 14 bases between. The CDR3 has 15 residues. In germline, CDR1 is MNHEY, CDR2 SMNVEV (reference sequence). The CDR3 is CASMTWGGTNEKLFF. CDR3 nucleotides: TGTGCCAGCATGACCTGGGGGGGGACTAATGAAAAACTGTTTTTT.

The chain recombines TRBV3-1 (or the pseudogene TRBV3-2) with TRBJ2-5, with TRBD1 identical over 9 bases. Germline loops: CDR1 LGHDT, CDR2 YNNKEL (reference sequence). Trimming took 5 bases from V and 7 from J; bases not matched to a gene: 5. This CDR3 is 13 amino acids long. The CDR3, as DNA: TGTGCCAGCAGCGGACAGGGGATCGGGACCCAGTACTTC. It is translated as CASSGQGIGTQYF.

The genes are TRBV21-1 and TRBJ2-4; TRBD1 was called by the table and not checked on the DNA. TRBV21-1 represents a pseudogene. CDR3 length: 13 amino acids. Here the CDR3 DNA reads TGTGCCAGCAGCAAAAAGGAAGGGGCGCTTGGGTACTTC. This codes for CASSKKEGALGYF.

The chain links TRBV5-4 to TRBJ2-2, with 7 bases aligning to TRBD1. In germline, CDR1 is SGHNT, CDR2 YYREEE (reference sequence). The CDR3 has 15 residues. The ends lost 2 bases at V and 4 bases at J; junction bases unmatched: 5. The CDR3 nucleotides read TGTGCCAGCAGCTTTTCGACAGGGATCACCGGGGAGCTGTTTTTT. Residues: CASSFSTGITGELFF.

This rearrangement joins TRBV11-2 to TRBJ2-3; D is undetermined. The germline V gene encodes CDR1 SGHAT and CDR2 FQNNGV. The CDR3 length is 12 residues. The V and J ends lost 5 bases and 5 bases respectively, with 8 bases between them. CDR3 loop: CASSPLGDTQYF. The CDR3, as DNA: TGTGCCAGCAGCCCACTTGGAGATACGCAGTATTTT.

V usage is TRBV11-3 and J usage is TRBJ2-5; D remains ambiguous. Trimming stripped 5 bases from V and 3 bases from J, with 7 bases between. The CDR3 contains 12 residues. CDR1 is SGHNT, CDR2 YENEEA, per germline. CDR3 sequence (DNA): TGTGCCAGCAGCCCGCGGAAAGAGACCCAGTACTTC. It encodes CASSPRKETQYF.

V usage is TRBV6-5 and J usage is TRBJ2-7; the match to TRBD1 covers 8 bases. Germline V lookup: CDR1 MNHEY, CDR2 SVGAGI. V trimming: 0 bases; J trimming: 0 bases; junction bases outside the gene matches: 4. The CDR3 extends over 16 amino acids. The CDR3 bases are TGTGCCAGCAGTTACTCTACAGGGGGGATCTCCTACGAGCAGTACTTC. Translation: CASSYSTGGISYEQYF.

The chain combines TRBV10-3 with TRBJ1-1, with 7 bases identical to TRBD1. The CDR3 is 16 amino acids. Germline values: CDR1 ENHRY, CDR2 SYGVKD. The junction had 16 bases not matched to a gene; V was cut back by 2 bases and J by 10 bases. CDR3 in amino acids: CAISEPDRVFAGGAFF. Here the CDR3 DNA reads TGTGCCATCAGTGAGCCGGATCGAGTGTTTGCAGGGGGAGCTTTCTTT.

V is TRBV30 and J is TRBJ2-1, with D possibly being TRBD1 (6 bases). CDR1 and CDR2 from the germline V gene are GTSNPN and SVGIG (reference sequence). CDR3 length: 18 amino acids. V was pared by 0 bases and J by 7 bases, with 25 bases between. CDR3 region: CAWSVLRDTPKGENEQFF. As DNA, the CDR3 is TGTGCCTGGAGTGTTCTCCGGGACACCCCCAAGGGTGAGAATGAGCAGTTCTTC. The full variable domain, with the rest looked up from reference TRBV30 and TRBJ2-1, is SQTIHQWPATLVQPVGSPLSLECTVEGTSNPNLYWYRQAAGRGLQLLFYSVGIGQISSEVPQNLSASRPQDRQFILSSKKLLLSDSGFYLCAWSVLRDTPKGENEQFFGPGTRLTVL.

The chain employs TRBV9 and TRBJ1-6, with D hard to call. The CDR3 consists of 15 residues. Per the germline V gene, CDR1 is SGDLS and CDR2 is YYNGEE. V lost 10 bases, J lost 10 bases, and 24 bases lay in between. CDR3 in amino acids: CAPIPRRGRYSPLHF. The CDR3 nucleotides read TGTGCCCCAATCCCCCGACGAGGGCGGTACTCACCCCTCCACTTT.

The V call is TRBV11-2, the J call TRBJ2-7; D unresolved. Looked up from germline, CDR1 is SGHAT and CDR2 is FQNNGV. This CDR3 has 11 residues. Deletions cut 3 bases from V and 6 bases from J, with 6 bases between. CDR3 in amino acids: CASSLPGEQYF. The DNA of the CDR3 is TGTGCCAGCAGCTTGCCCGGCGAGCAGTACTTC.

The CDR3 sequence is CASSGEGSSYNSPLHF. The CDR3 nucleotides are TGCGCCAGCAGTGGTGAAGGGAGCTCCTATAATTCACCCCTCCACTTT. V usage is TRBV10-1 and J usage is TRBJ1-6; D not certain. CDR3 length: 16 residues. V was cut by 4 bases and J by 0 bases, with 10 bases left in between. The germline CDR1 and CDR2 sequences are WNHNN and SYGVQD (reference sequence).

In nucleotides, the CDR3 is TGTGCCAGCAGCTTAGGTGGGGGGTTTTCTGGAAACACCATATATTTT. Protein product: CASSLGGGFSGNTIYF. The chain combines TRBV7-2 with TRBJ1-3; D may be TRBD1 (5 bases). Trimming took 1 base from V and 1 from J, leaving 11 bases between them. The CDR3 sequence is 16 residues long. CDR1 is SGHTA, CDR2 FQGNSA, per germline.

The V and J genes are TRBV7-2 and TRBJ1-2, with D uncertain. The V gene's germline CDR1 is SGHTA and CDR2 FQGNSA. Trimming took off 3 bases at V and 5 bases at J, with 13 bases between the two ends. This CDR3 contains 14 residues. As DNA, the CDR3 is TGTGCCAGCAGCTTGATGGGCACATCGTATGGCTACACCTTC. Protein product: CASSLMGTSYGYTF.